This record concerns one T cell receptor beta chain sequence. Its antigen has not been determined. No base quality information exists; no much larger clone differs at one position. The same CDR3 arises from other DNA sequences in this sample as well. The sample comes from a study of blood T cell repertoires in COVID-19 (dated by TCRdb to 2020 to 2021). With respect to the entire study: The collaborator samples originated in the United States, Italy and Spain and spanned the acute and convalescent phases of COVID-19. The material from the prospective study consisted of cDNA or gDNA derived from T cells, B-cell-depleted T cells, or PBMCs. Deeply sampled blood TCRbeta repertoires from subjects exposed to, actively infected with, or recovered from COVID-19 were included in the dataset. The repertoires were released in a freely available public database meant as a resource for research on the immune response to SARS-CoV-2. The samples were drawn from the first 160 participants of the ongoing ImmuneRACE study and from 1,254 subjects provided by 6 global collaborators. A de-identified subject ID, COVID-19 status, age in years and sex were almost always included in the sample metadata. Where available, HLA class I and class II types were taken from metadata supplied by the sample provider and were not determined by assay-based typing.

Overall study results and their limits: How much clinical and demographic metadata was included differed by source and by participant, and the metadata was provided uncurated.

The germline V gene specifies SNHLY as CDR1 and FYNNEI as CDR2. The trim is 4 bases for V and 0 bases for J, with a gap of 6 bases between the germline ends. Reading from cysteine to phenylalanine, the CDR3 counts 13 amino acids. The entry retains the CDR3 DNA only, 39 bases that are in frame from base 1. TCRbeta CDR3 regions were amplified from genomic DNA using the immunoSEQ Assay, a bias-controlled multiplex PCR. For the original study's pipeline: Nucleated cell counts per sample were estimated from amplification of reference gene primers within the assay. To quantify the absolute abundance of each unique TCRbeta CDR3 rearrangement, sequence reads were collapsed and filtered. For each sample, productive Simpson clonality was calculated by taking the square root of Simpson's diversity index across productive rearrangements. The table was pulled from immuneACCESS by TCRdb, which kept in-frame rearrangements only. Such tables lose some clones; where checked, under half of the loss comes from unresolved V genes, and the rest has no known cause. V, J and clone size derive from that table, while D and trimming were established from the DNA sequence. This sample gives about 240,000 clones in total; roughly 89% of them show up just once. The top ten constitute just over 2.5% of the sample.

In the prospective study, participants were roughly 18 to 100 years old, resided in about two dozen geographic areas of the United States, and were enrolled through a virtual design. Cohort assignment in the prospective study relied on participant-reported clinical history from a screening survey and a study questionnaire. In the prospective study, mobile phlebotomists collected whole blood, serum and a nasopharyngeal or oropharyngeal swab from each participant. Additional blood draws and questionnaires over an approximately 2-month period could optionally be provided by prospective study participants. Before DNA extraction, prospective study blood samples were shipped either frozen or at room temperature.

The TCR sequence derives from a woman younger than 45 with acute COVID-19. The chain was built from TRBV2 and TRBJ1-2, with the D gene call left open. The sequenced material came from PBMCs or T cells enriched from blood (not recorded which). CDR3 sequence: CASSGTANYGYTF. The DNA reads TGTGCCAGCAGTGGCACAGCTAACTATGGCTACACCTTC.